This T cell receptor beta chain was obtained from a study of T cell repertoires in cytomegalovirus infection. About the research overall: Indicated by public TCR beta signatures were CMV infection and matching HLA type.

Study outcomes and limitations: Based on cumulative public TCR beta family frequency, carriers of CMV plus the relevant HLA were identified. Dominating the ex vivo response were TCR beta clonotypes that were CMV-specific and HLA-C-restricted.

TCRdb reprocessed the reads via MiXCR and lists one record per CDR3 protein. The sample includes 560,000 or so distinct CDR3 sequences, 16% of them seen just once. The CDR3 has 12 residues. Germline V lookup: CDR1 SGHVS, CDR2 FQNEAQ. Trimming at V came to 5 bases and at J to 6 bases, leaving 4 bases not matched to a gene. The sample holds many counts of this clonotype. What it binds is not known. Sequenced material: CD8+ T cells from PBMCs. This chain links TRBV7-8 with TRBJ2-7; TRBD1 matches at 7 bases. This clonotype was obtained from a human donor in good health (CMV status not recorded). Some clones in this sample may be carry-over from other donors' samples. The CDR3 DNA reads TGTGCCAGCAGCACCGACAGGGCCGAGCAGTACTTC. Translating it yields CASSTDRAEQYF.